Below, 27 T cell receptor beta chains from the same sample are listed, as sequenced in a study of cytomegalovirus exposure and HLA in healthy donors. In the PCR, 60 Vbeta and 13 Jbeta primers were used. Profiling relied on immunoSEQ multiplex PCR, and the TCRdb table lists in-frame clones only, not all of them. This sample has 150,000 to 200,000 clones; over 60% occur once, and the top ten carry around 1%. The source material was PBMCs. The origin of the receptors is a woman aged 40 to 55 in good health and CMV-seronegative.

V gene TRBV6-5 combines with J gene TRBJ1-1; 7 nucleotides match TRBD1. Germline CDR1 and CDR2: MNHEY and SVGAGI. The CDR3 extends over 13 amino acids. J lost 3 bases, V lost 4 bases, and 2 bases had no gene match. The CDR3 is CASSFTGDTEAFF. The DNA of the CDR3 is TGTGCCAGCAGTTTTACAGGGGACACTGAAGCTTTCTTT.

The CDR3 spells CATGGAGKGETQYF. DNA of the CDR3: TGTGCCACTGGGGGAGCGGGGAAGGGGGAGACCCAGTACTTC. The V and J genes are TRBV19 and TRBJ2-5; 7 nucleotides line up with TRBD2. The length of the CDR3 is 14 residues. Germline V gene lookup returns CDR1 LNHDA and CDR2 SQIVND (reference sequence). V gave up 10 bases and J gave up 5 bases; unmatched junction bases: 13.

V and J are TRBV2 and TRBJ1-5; no firm D call. This CDR3 has 16 residues. With 0 bases removed from V and 0 bases from J, the gap between germline ends came to 9 bases. CDR1 and CDR2 from the germline V gene are SNHLY and FYNNEI. The chain's CDR3 is CASSEARQSSNQPQHF. CDR3 sequence (DNA): TGTGCCAGCAGTGAAGCGAGGCAGTCTAGCAATCAGCCCCAGCATTTT.

The chain carries TRBV4-2 and TRBJ2-2; D is perhaps TRBD1 (6 bases). Trimming took 1 base from V and 6 from J, leaving 18 bases between them. CDR1 LGHNA and CDR2 YNFKEQ come from the germline V gene. CDR3 length equals 17 residues. In DNA form, the CDR3 reads TGTGCCAGCAGCCAAGCTCGGATAGGGGGTTTCGCCGGGGAGCTGTTTTTT. This sequence encodes CASSQARIGGFAGELFF.

This clone has just one count. Because the CDR3 is missing its conserved closing phenylalanine or tryptophan, this is likely a read error. In DNA form, the CDR3 reads TGTGCCAGCAGCTTAGGACTTACCTACGAGCAGTACCTC. Protein sequence: CASSLGLTYEQYL. The rearrangement links TRBV11-2 to TRBJ2-7; D not resolved. This CDR3 comprises 13 residues. The germline V gene encodes CDR1 SGHAT and CDR2 FQNNGV. V was pared by 1 base and J by 2 bases, with 6 bases between.

This sequence joins TRBV27 and TRBJ1-6; D is undetermined. The CDR3 is 17 residues long. Germline CDR1 is MNHEY and CDR2 is SMNVEV (reference sequence). Trimming removed 4 bases at V and 8 bases at J, with 21 bases between. DNA of the CDR3: TGTGCCAGCAGTTCCCCCTCGAGAGGTGCCGGGGATTCACCCCTCCACTTT. This encodes CASSSPSRGAGDSPLHF.

This chain joins TRBV9 and TRBJ2-1; D might be TRBD2 (6 bases). The V end was cut by 4 bases, the J end by 8 bases, with 16 bases between. The CDR3 sequence is 14 residues long. CDR1 and CDR2 from the germline V gene are SGDLS and YYNGEE. The CDR3 coding sequence is TGTGCCAGCAGCTCGGGGCGGGATGGCGATGAGCAGTTCTTC. Translated, it gives CASSSGRDGDEQFF.

V is TRBV10-2 and J is TRBJ2-6; TRBD2 might be the D (5 bases). V was clipped by 8 bases and J by 0 bases, with 14 bases between them. Germline V gene data show CDR1 as WSHSY and CDR2 as SAAADI. There are 16 residues in the CDR3. The CDR3 spells CASGREQTSGANVLTF. The CDR3, as DNA: TGCGCCAGCGGCCGGGAACAAACCTCTGGGGCCAACGTCCTGACTTTC.

The chain employs TRBV9 and TRBJ2-3, with D perhaps matching TRBD2 (6 bases). V lost 2 bases, J lost 3 bases, and 13 bases lay in between. CDR3 length: 15 residues. The germline CDR1 and CDR2 sequences are SGDLS and YYNGEE. The CDR3 loop reads CASSVIGAGTDTQYF. For the CDR3, the DNA is TGTGCCAGCAGCGTTATCGGGGCGGGGACAGATACGCAGTATTTT.

This chain links TRBV30 with TRBJ1-3; possibly TRBD1 for D (5 bases). The CDR3 sequence is 15 residues long. Trimming removed 0 bases at V and 4 bases at J, with 13 bases between. Germline loops: CDR1 GTSNPN, CDR2 SVGIG (reference sequence). The CDR3 reads CAWSVARRAGNTIYF. CDR3 in DNA: TGTGCCTGGAGTGTAGCACGCAGGGCCGGAAACACCATATATTTT.

The V call is TRBV27, the J call TRBJ2-3; TRBD1 matches 8 bases. With V trimmed by 7 bases and J by 4 bases, 7 bases remained unmatched. The CDR3 contains 14 residues. Germline-derived CDR1 and CDR2 are MNHEY and SMNVEV (reference sequence). CDR3 bases: TGTGCCAGCAATTACAGGGGGGCCGCAGATACGCAGTATTTT. Translated: CASNYRGAADTQYF.

This clone was picked up one time. The V gene is TRBV7-9, the J gene TRBJ2-3; the match to TRBD2 covers 9 bases. Unmatched junction bases numbered 8, after V lost 1 base and J lost 3 bases. CDR3 size: 17 residues. Germline V lookup: CDR1 SEHNR, CDR2 FQNEAQ (reference sequence). The CDR3 sequence is CASSLGYSGRYTDTQYF. The CDR3 DNA sequence: TGTGCCAGCAGCTTAGGGTATAGCGGGAGATATACAGATACGCAGTATTTT. Based on the CDR3 plus reference TRBV7-9 and TRBJ2-3, the full variable domain is DTGVSQNPRHKITKRGQNVTFRCDPISEHNRLYWYRQTLGQGPEFLTYFQNEAQLEKSRLLSDRFSAERPKGSFSTLEIQRTEQGDSAMYLCASSLGYSGRYTDTQYFGPGTRLTVL.

A few counts support this clone. The V and J genes are TRBV19 and TRBJ1-1; 8 bases align to TRBD1. CDR1 LNHDA and CDR2 SQIVND come from the germline V gene (reference sequence). The ends lost 6 bases at V and 10 bases at J; junction bases unmatched: 10. This CDR3 spans 13 amino acids. CDR3: CASSKDRAGAAFF. The CDR3 DNA follows: TGTGCCAGTAGCAAGGACAGGGCGGGGGCAGCTTTCTTT.

The V gene is TRBV11-2, the J gene TRBJ1-1; D remains unclear. Trimming stripped 0 bases from V and 5 bases from J, with 10 bases between. The CDR3 contains 14 residues. CDR1 and CDR2 (germline): SGHAT, FQNNGV. The CDR3 region has the DNA TGTGCCAGCAGCTTAGATTCGGGTTGGACTGAAGCTTTCTTT. Protein: CASSLDSGWTEAFF.

This clone has only a few counts. This CDR3 reads CASSLAGGVETQYF. The CDR3 nucleotides read TGTGCCAGCAGCTTGGCCGGGGGAGTGGAGACCCAGTACTTC. The rearrangement uses TRBV5-4 and TRBJ2-5, with D possibly TRBD2 on 6 matching bases. V was clipped by 0 bases and J by 5 bases, with 11 bases between them. The CDR3 loop spans 14 amino acids. Germline values: CDR1 SGHNT, CDR2 YYREEE (reference sequence).

The chain has TRBV9 and TRBJ2-1, with TRBD2 identical over 9 bases. This CDR3 comprises 18 residues. V shed 0 bases, J shed 0 bases, and the junction held 7 bases outside the gene matches. Germline V gene data show CDR1 as SGDLS and CDR2 as YYNGEE. CDR3 region: CASSVEVNSGSSYNEQFF. The DNA for the CDR3 is TGTGCCAGCAGCGTAGAGGTCAATAGCGGGAGCTCCTACAATGAGCAGTTCTTC.

The J gene is TRBJ1-1, the V gene TRBV30; a possible D gene is TRBD1 (6 bases). The ends were cut back, 3 bases at V and 1 base at J, with 9 bases in the middle. This CDR3 region has 13 residues. Germline assignment: CDR1 GTSNPN and CDR2 SVGIG (reference sequence). Here the CDR3 reads CAWRLDRNTEAFF. The CDR3 region has the DNA TGTGCCTGGAGACTGGACAGGAACACTGAAGCTTTCTTT.

This chain uses TRBV4-3 with TRBJ2-1, with TRBD1 matching over 8 bases. The V gene's germline CDR1 is LGHNA and CDR2 YSLEER. The CDR3 extends over 13 amino acids. Germline trimming cut 4 bases from V and 11 bases from J; bases unmatched to any gene: 7. Here the CDR3 reads CASSPRTGYKQFF. The CDR3 bases are TGCGCCAGCAGCCCTCGGACAGGGTACAAGCAGTTCTTC.

This chain uses TRBV10-3 with TRBJ2-5; no firm D call. Germline CDR1 reads ENHRY; CDR2 reads SYGVKD. The V gene lost 1 base and the J gene lost 2 bases, with 8 bases spanning the gap. There are 14 residues in the CDR3. The CDR3 DNA follows: TGTGCCATCAGTGAGTTCGGGTCTCAAGAGACCCAGTACTTC. Its translation: CAISEFGSQETQYF.

The gene calls are TRBV5-1 and TRBJ2-2, with D possibly matching TRBD1 (5 bases). The CDR3 length is 13 residues. CDR1 and CDR2 (germline): SGHRS, YFSETQ. The ends were cut back, 0 bases at V and 7 bases at J, with 7 bases in the middle. CDR3 loop: CASSLEGNGELFF. CDR3 DNA sequence: TGCGCCAGCAGCTTGGAGGGGAACGGGGAGCTGTTTTTT.

This chain connects TRBV9 to TRBJ2-3; TRBD2 matches at 7 bases. CDR3 length: 14 amino acids. Germline V gene sequence: CDR1 SGDLS, CDR2 YYNGEE. Trimming cost V 2 bases and J 5 bases; bases outside gene matches: 5. CDR3 residues: CASSVLAELDTQYF. CDR3 DNA: TGTGCCAGCAGCGTGCTAGCGGAGTTAGATACGCAGTATTTT.

This clone was observed a few times. The rearrangement joins TRBV9 to TRBJ2-3, with D uncertain. V was cut by 1 base and J by 0 bases, with 6 bases left in between. The CDR3 consists of 14 residues. Germline CDR1 and CDR2: SGDLS and YYNGEE. Here the CDR3 reads CASSVSSSTDTQYF. For the CDR3, the DNA is TGTGCCAGCAGCGTATCGAGTAGCACAGATACGCAGTATTTT.

The chain recombines TRBV11-1 with TRBJ2-7; no clear D gene. Deletions cut 6 bases from V and 1 base from J, with 7 bases between. Germline V lookup: CDR1 SGHAT, CDR2 FQDESV (reference sequence). The CDR3 has 12 amino acids. The DNA for the CDR3 is TGTGCCAGCAGGGTCGGGTCCTACGAGCAGTACTTC. Its translation: CASRVGSYEQYF. Looking up the rest from reference TRBV11-1 and TRBJ2-7 gives the full variable domain: EAEVAQSPRYKITEKSQAVAFWCDPISGHATLYWYRQILGQGPELLVQFQDESVVDDSQLPKDRFSAERLKGVDSTLKIQPAELGDSAMYLCASRVGSYEQYFGPGTRLTVT.

About this clone itself: Other DNA sequences from this sample encode an identical CDR3 as well. The gene calls are TRBV5-4 and TRBJ1-1; no definite D call. Trimming took 4 bases from V and 1 from J, leaving 8 bases between them. The CDR3 has 13 residues. CDR1 is SGHNT and CDR2 is YYREEE in the germline V gene (reference sequence). This CDR3 reads CASSRTENTEAFF. CDR3 nucleotides: TGTGCCAGCAGCCGGACTGAGAACACTGAAGCTTTCTTT.

The chain couples TRBV11-2 to TRBJ2-7, with a weak D call TRBD1 (5 bases). CDR1 and CDR2 (germline): SGHAT, FQNNGV. The CDR3 has 13 residues. Trimming left V 7 bases short and J 3 bases short, with 13 bases between. The chain's CDR3 is CASTPAGLYEQYF. The DNA for the CDR3 is TGTGCCAGCACCCCTGCAGGGCTCTACGAGCAGTACTTC.

The chain combines TRBV30 with TRBJ2-7, with TRBD1 matching over 7 bases. Germline V gene data show CDR1 as GTSNPN and CDR2 as SVGIG (reference sequence). The CDR3 is 15 amino acids. The V gene end was trimmed by 1 base and the J gene end by 2 bases; junction bases not matched to a gene: 8. The chain's CDR3 is CAWSAPTGDPYEQYF. In DNA, the CDR3 is TGTGCCTGGAGTGCCCCAACAGGGGACCCCTACGAGCAGTACTTC.

J is TRBJ1-1 and V is TRBV28, with a tentative D call TRBD1 (5 bases). Germline V gene sequence: CDR1 MDHEN, CDR2 SYDVKM. Trimming pared 5 bases from V and 4 bases from J, leaving 8 bases between. This CDR3 has 12 residues. CDR3 nucleotides: TGTGCCAGCAGTGGGAGGGGCACTGAAGCTTTCTTT. It specifies CASSGRGTEAFF.